This is a list of T cell receptor beta chains from one sample in a study of blood T cell repertoires in COVID-19. The method was immunoSEQ multiplex PCR; TCRdb's version includes in-frame clones alone and lacks a portion of them. There are 300,000 to 450,000 clones in the sample; more than 75% occur only once, and about 0.93% lies in the top ten. Material: PBMCs or T cells enriched from blood (not recorded which). These receptors were obtained from a woman aged 25-40 years who had recovered from COVID-19. Each CDR3 is given with its conserved first and last residue. A D gene is named only where the DNA matches it firmly. A clone size is listed for some rows: how often the clone was seen (once, few, many), or a class if it is expanded.

D: TRBD1; size: -; V: TRBV27; J: TRBJ2-1; DNA: TGTGCCAGAGGGACAGAGGCCCACAATGAGCAGTTCTTC; CDR3: CARGTEAHNEQFF
D: -; size: -; V: TRBV19; J: TRBJ1-1; DNA: TGTGCCACCACAGGGATCTGGGCTGAAGCTTTCTTT; CDR3: CATTGIWAEAFF
D: -; size: -; V: TRBV6-5; J: TRBJ1-4; DNA: TGTGCCAGCAGTTACGTCGAAGGGGCTGAAAAACTGTTTTTT; CDR3: CASSYVEGAEKLFF
D: -; size: few; V: TRBV18; J: TRBJ1-3; DNA: TGTGCCAGCTCACCACCGGGGCAGGACTCTGGAAACACCATATATTTT; CDR3: CASSPPGQDSGNTIYF
D: TRBD1; size: -; V: TRBV6-5; J: TRBJ1-6; DNA: TGTGCCAGCAGTTACACCGTCCCGGGACAGGGGCCACCCCTCCACTTT; CDR3: CASSYTVPGQGPPLHF
D: -; size: -; V: TRBV30; J: TRBJ1-6; DNA: TGTGCCTGGAGTGTCGGGATAAGCTCCTATAATTCACCCCTCCACTTT; CDR3: CAWSVGISSYNSPLHF
D: TRBD2; size: -; V: TRBV24-1; J: TRBJ2-5; DNA: TGTGCCACCAGTGACCGTACTAGCGGGGGGTTCCAAGAGACCCAGTACTTC; CDR3: CATSDRTSGGFQETQYF
D: TRBD1; size: -; V: TRBV6-2/TRBV6-3; J: TRBJ2-5; DNA: TGTGCCAGCAGTTACAGGGGGCGAGAGACCCAGTACTTC; CDR3: CASSYRGRETQYF
D: -; size: -; V: TRBV5-1; J: TRBJ1-1; DNA: TGCGCCAGCAGCCGTTGGGCAGGGACTGAAGCTTTCTTT; CDR3: CASSRWAGTEAFF
D: TRBD1; size: -; V: TRBV29-1; J: TRBJ1-1; DNA: TGCAGCGCCCGGAATCCCGGGGGACAGGCATTTACTCTAAACACTGAAGCTTTCTTT; CDR3: CSARNPGGQAFTLNTEAFF
D: -; size: -; V: TRBV19; J: TRBJ1-6; DNA: TGTGCCAGTAGTATAGATCTGAACAGGCCGGCCCTCCACTTT; CDR3: CASSIDLNRPALHF
D: TRBD1; size: -; V: TRBV11-2; J: TRBJ1-1; DNA: TGTGCCAGCAGCTTAGGGCCTTGGACAGGGACCACTGAAGCTTTCTTT; CDR3: CASSLGPWTGTTEAFF
D: -; size: few; V: TRBV5-1; J: TRBJ2-7; DNA: TGCGCCAGCAGCTTGGTTAGGGGGAGCGAGCAGTACTTC; CDR3: CASSLVRGSEQYF
D: TRBD2; size: -; V: TRBV2; J: TRBJ2-7; DNA: TGTGCCAGCCAGAGTAGCGGGTTCTCCTACGAGCAGTACTTC; CDR3: CASQSSGFSYEQYF
D: -; size: -; V: TRBV24-1; J: TRBJ2-3; DNA: TGTGCCACCAGTGATTTGCAATCGGGCGGGGAGAGCACAGATACGCAGTATTTT; CDR3: CATSDLQSGGESTDTQYF
D: -; size: -; V: TRBV29-1; J: TRBJ2-5; DNA: TGCAGCGTTGAAGGCATATTCAGGGAGACCCAGTACTTC; CDR3: CSVEGIFRETQYF
D: -; size: -; V: TRBV9; J: TRBJ2-1; DNA: TGTGCCAGCAGCCCGATTGGAGCTTACAATGAGCAGTTCTTC; CDR3: CASSPIGAYNEQFF
D: -; size: -; V: TRBV19; J: TRBJ1-5; DNA: TGTGCCAGTAGTAAGACAGGTAGCAATCAGCCCCAGCATTTT; CDR3: CASSKTGSNQPQHF
D: TRBD1; size: -; V: TRBV29-1; J: TRBJ1-4; DNA: TGCAGCGTTACGGGAGGACAGGGGGCGTCTAATGAAAAACTGTTTTTT; CDR3: CSVTGGQGASNEKLFF
D: TRBD1; size: -; V: TRBV5-1; J: TRBJ2-7; DNA: TGCGCCAGCAGCGCTAGGACCGGGACAGGGGGGGAGCAGTACTTC; CDR3: CASSARTGTGGEQYF
D: -; size: -; V: TRBV30; J: TRBJ1-4; DNA: TGTGCCTGGAGTCGCTGGGGGGGAGGGGCGGAAAAACTGTTTTTT; CDR3: CAWSRWGGGAEKLFF
D: TRBD1; size: -; V: TRBV7-9; J: TRBJ1-2; DNA: TGTGCCAGCAGCCCGAGGGACAGCGTCTATGGCTACACCTTC; CDR3: CASSPRDSVYGYTF
D: -; size: many; V: TRBV28; J: TRBJ1-3; DNA: TGTGCCAGCACCCCTATCGACAATCCCTCTGGAAACACCATATATTTT; CDR3: CASTPIDNPSGNTIYF
D: TRBD1; size: -; V: TRBV6-5; J: TRBJ1-4; DNA: TGTGCCAGCACCCAATGGGGACAGGGAAATGAAAAACTGTTTTTT; CDR3: CASTQWGQGNEKLFF
D: TRBD1; size: -; V: TRBV9; J: TRBJ1-5; DNA: TGTGCCAGCAGTTCCACAGGGGCCGTTGAGCAGCCCCAGCATTTT; CDR3: CASSSTGAVEQPQHF
D: -; size: -; V: TRBV5-6; J: TRBJ2-3; DNA: TGTGCCAGCAGCCGCTGGGCTACCGACACAGATACGCAGTATTTT; CDR3: CASSRWATDTDTQYF
D: TRBD1; size: -; V: TRBV7-2; J: TRBJ1-5; DNA: TGTGCCAGCCTCTCCGGACAGGGGTCCGGGGAGCCCCAGCATTTT; CDR3: CASLSGQGSGEPQHF
D: TRBD1; size: -; V: TRBV7-2; J: TRBJ2-7; DNA: TGTGCCAGCAGACCGGACAGGGTATCCTACGAGCAGTACTTC; CDR3: CASRPDRVSYEQYF
D: TRBD2; size: -; V: TRBV18; J: TRBJ2-5; DNA: TGTGCCAGCTCACCACTCGGGGGGACGCTCTCCGACCAAGAGACCCAGTACTTC; CDR3: CASSPLGGTLSDQETQYF
D: TRBD1; size: -; V: TRBV5-6; J: TRBJ1-2; DNA: TGTGCCAGCAGCCACAGGGGAGGTAGCTACACCTTC; CDR3: CASSHRGGSYTF
D: -; size: -; V: TRBV5-5; J: TRBJ2-2; DNA: TGTGCCAGCAGCCCAAACAGGGACACCGGGGAGCTGTTTTTT; CDR3: CASSPNRDTGELFF
D: TRBD1; size: few; V: TRBV14; J: TRBJ1-4; DNA: TGTGCCAGCAGCCAATTCGGACAGGATATACTGTTTTTT; CDR3: CASSQFGQDILFF